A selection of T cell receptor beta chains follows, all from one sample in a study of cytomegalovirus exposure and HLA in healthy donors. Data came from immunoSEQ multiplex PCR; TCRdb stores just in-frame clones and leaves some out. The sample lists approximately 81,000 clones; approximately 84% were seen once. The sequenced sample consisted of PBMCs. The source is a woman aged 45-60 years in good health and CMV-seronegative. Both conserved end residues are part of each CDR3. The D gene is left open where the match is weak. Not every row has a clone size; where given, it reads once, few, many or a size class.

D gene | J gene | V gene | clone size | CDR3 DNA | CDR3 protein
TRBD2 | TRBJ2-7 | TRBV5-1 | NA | TGCGCCAGCAGCCCAAGCGGGGGATCCACGGACCAGTACTTC | CASSPSGGSTDQYF
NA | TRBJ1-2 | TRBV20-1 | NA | TGCAGTGCAGTACATACATATGGCTACACCTTC | CSAVHTYGYTF
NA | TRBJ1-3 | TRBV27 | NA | TGTGCCAGCGCACGGTCTTTACAGTCTGGAAACACCATATATTTT | CASARSLQSGNTIYF
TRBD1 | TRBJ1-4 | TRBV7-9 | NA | TGTGCCAGCAGCTTAGCGGAGACAGGGATAAGTGAAAAACTGTTTTTT | CASSLAETGISEKLFF
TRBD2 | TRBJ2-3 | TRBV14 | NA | TGTGCCAGCAGTCTAAGGTCTAGCGGGAGGGCGGATACGCAGTATTTT | CASSLRSSGRADTQYF
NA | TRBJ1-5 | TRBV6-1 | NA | TGTGCCAGCAGTGAACGTGGGGGGGCTGAGTATAGCAATCAGCCCCAGCATTTT | CASSERGGAEYSNQPQHF
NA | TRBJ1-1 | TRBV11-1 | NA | TGTGCCAGCAGCTCTACAGACACTGAAGCTTTCTTT | CASSSTDTEAFF
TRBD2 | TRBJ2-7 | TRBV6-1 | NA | TGTGCCAGCAGCTTAGCGGGCCTCTCCTACGAGCAGTACTTC | CASSLAGLSYEQYF
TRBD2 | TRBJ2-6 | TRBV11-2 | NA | TGTGCCAGCAGGGGACTAGCGGGCCAAGCCTCTGGGGCCAACGTCCTGACTTTC | CASRGLAGQASGANVLTF
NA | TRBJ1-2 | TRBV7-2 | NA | TGTGCCAGCAGCTTAGGTCAGGGGTTCTATGGCTACACCTTC | CASSLGQGFYGYTF
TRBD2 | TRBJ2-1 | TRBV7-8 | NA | TGTGCCAGCAGCTTACTGACTAGCGGATACAATGAGCAGTTCTTC | CASSLLTSGYNEQFF
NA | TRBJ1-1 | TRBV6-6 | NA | TGTGCCAGCAGTTACTCGAGGACACAAGAAGCTTTCTTT | CASSYSRTQEAFF
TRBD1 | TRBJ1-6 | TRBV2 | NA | TGTGCCAGCAGTGAAGCCATCGGGACAGGGGGTTCACCCCTCCACTTT | CASSEAIGTGGSPLHF
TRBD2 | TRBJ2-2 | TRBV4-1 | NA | TGCGCCAGCAGCCATTGGCCTCCTAGCGGATTTAACACCGGGGAGCTGTTTTTT | CASSHWPPSGFNTGELFF
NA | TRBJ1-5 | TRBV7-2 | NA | TGTGCCAGCAGCCCATCTTTAGTTGGTAGCAATCAGCCCCAGCATTTT | CASSPSLVGSNQPQHF
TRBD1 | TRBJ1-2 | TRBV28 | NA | TGTGCCAGCAGGACGGGACAGGGGAATGACTATGGCTACACCTTC | CASRTGQGNDYGYTF
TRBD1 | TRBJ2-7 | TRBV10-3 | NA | TGTGCCATCAGCTTACGGACAGGGGGCTCCTACGAGCAGTACTTC | CAISLRTGGSYEQYF
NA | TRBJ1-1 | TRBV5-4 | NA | TGTGCCAGCAGCTACGTCGCAGGGAACACTGAAGCTTTCTTT | CASSYVAGNTEAFF
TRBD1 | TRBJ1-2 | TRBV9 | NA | TGTGCCAGCAGCCCTCGGACAGGTATCAACTATGGCTACACCTTC | CASSPRTGINYGYTF
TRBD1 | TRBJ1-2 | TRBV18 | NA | TGTGCCAGCTCACCCCCCGGGACAGGGGATAGGGGCTACACCTTC | CASSPPGTGDRGYTF
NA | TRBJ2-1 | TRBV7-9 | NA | TGTGCCAGCAGCTTTACTAGCTCCTACAATGAGCAGTTCTTC | CASSFTSSYNEQFF
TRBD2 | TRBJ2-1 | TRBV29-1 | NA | TGCAGCGGACTAGCGGAGAACTACAATGAGCAGTTCTTC | CSGLAENYNEQFF
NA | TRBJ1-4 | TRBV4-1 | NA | TGCGCCAGCAGCCAAGGACGGGGGGGTAATGAAAAACTGTTTTTT | CASSQGRGGNEKLFF
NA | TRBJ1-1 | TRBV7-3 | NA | TGTGCCAGCAGCTTAAGCGGGCAGCCCAACACTGAAGCTTTCTTT | CASSLSGQPNTEAFF
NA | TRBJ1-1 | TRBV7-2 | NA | TGTGCCAGCAGCTTAGCGGGCGGGATAAACACTGAAGCTTTCTTT | CASSLAGGINTEAFF
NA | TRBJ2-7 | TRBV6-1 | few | TGTGCCAGCAGTGAATTCCCGTACGAGCAGTACTTC | CASSEFPYEQYF
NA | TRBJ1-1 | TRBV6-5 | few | TGTGCCAGCAGTTACCGGCGGGACACTGAAGCTTTCTTT | CASSYRRDTEAFF
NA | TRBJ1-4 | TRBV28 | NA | TGTGCCAGCAGTTCGCCTACAGGTTATAATGAAAAACTGTTTTTT | CASSSPTGYNEKLFF
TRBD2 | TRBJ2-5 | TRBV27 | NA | TGTGCCAGCAGAGCACCGGGACTAGCGGACCCCAAAGAGACCCAGTACTTC | CASRAPGLADPKETQYF
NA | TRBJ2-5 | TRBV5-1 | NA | TGCGCCAGCAGGAAGATGGGGAGTGCTTTCCAAGAGACCCAGTACTTC | CASRKMGSAFQETQYF
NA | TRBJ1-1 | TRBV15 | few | TGTGCCACCAGCAGGCGGCTGGGGGCTGTTACTGAAGCTTTCTTT | CATSRRLGAVTEAFF
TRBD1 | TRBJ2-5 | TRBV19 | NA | TGTGCCAGTAGTCCTCTCCAGGGGGAATCCCAGACCCAGTACTTC | CASSPLQGESQTQYF
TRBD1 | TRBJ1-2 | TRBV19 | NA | TGTGCCAGTAGTATGTTCCCCCGACAGGGCACAGACTATGGCTACACCTTC | CASSMFPRQGTDYGYTF
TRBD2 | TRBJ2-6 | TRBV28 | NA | TGTGCCAGCAGTTGGCGGGGGGACTACTCTGGGGCCAACGTCCTGACTTTC | CASSWRGDYSGANVLTF
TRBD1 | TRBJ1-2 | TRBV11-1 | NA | TGTGCCAGCAGCTCCTCGGGCCGTGGACAGGGGGCGATCTATGGCTACACCTTC | CASSSSGRGQGAIYGYTF
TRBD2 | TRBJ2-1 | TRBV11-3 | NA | TGTGCCAGCAGCCTCGGTGGGACTAGCGGTTACAATGAGCAGTTCTTC | CASSLGGTSGYNEQFF
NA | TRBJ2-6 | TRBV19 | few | TGTGCCAGTAGTATATCAGACAGCACCTCTGGGGCCAACGTCCTGACTTTC | CASSISDSTSGANVLTF
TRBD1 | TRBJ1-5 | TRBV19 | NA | TGTGCCAGTAGTATATGGACAGGGGATCAGCCCCAGCATTTT | CASSIWTGDQPQHF
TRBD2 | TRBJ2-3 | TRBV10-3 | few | TGTGCCATCAGTGAGTTCGGACTAGCGGGGGGAACAGATACGCAGTATTTT | CAISEFGLAGGTDTQYF
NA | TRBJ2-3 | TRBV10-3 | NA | TGTGCCAGCTACAGCCCGTCTAGCACAGATACGCAGTATTTT | CASYSPSSTDTQYF
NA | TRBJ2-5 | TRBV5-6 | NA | TGTGCCAGCAGGGGCTATGAAGGAGAGACCCAGTACTTC | CASRGYEGETQYF
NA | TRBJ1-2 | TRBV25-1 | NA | TGTGCCAGCAGTGAAAACACAGGGTGGGGCTATGGCTACACCTTC | CASSENTGWGYGYTF
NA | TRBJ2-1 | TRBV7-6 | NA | TGTGCCAGCAGCCAGGAGGGGGCAGGCTCCTACAATGAGCAGTTCTTC | CASSQEGAGSYNEQFF
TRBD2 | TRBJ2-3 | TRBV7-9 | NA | TGTGCCAGCAGCTTAGCGGGACTAGGAGATACGCAGTATTTT | CASSLAGLGDTQYF
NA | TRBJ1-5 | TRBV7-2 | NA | TGTGCCAGCAGCTTCGATGGGCAGGCAAATCAGCCCCAGCATTTT | CASSFDGQANQPQHF
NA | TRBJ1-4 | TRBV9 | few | TGTGCCAGCAGCATCTTTGAAGCGACGGAAAAACTGTTTTTT | CASSIFEATEKLFF
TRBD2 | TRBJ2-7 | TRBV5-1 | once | TGCGCCAGCAGCTTGGCCCGGGGTCCAGCGGGAGGGCCATTCCGCGAGCAGTACTTC | CASSLARGPAGGPFREQYF
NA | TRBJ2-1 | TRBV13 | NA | TGTGCCAGCAGCTTAAAGGAGGGTAGCTACTTCTACAATGAGCAGTTCTTC | CASSLKEGSYFYNEQFF
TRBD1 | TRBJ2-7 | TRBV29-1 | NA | TGCAGCGTTCGCGCAGGGGGCTCCTACGAGCAGTACTTC | CSVRAGGSYEQYF
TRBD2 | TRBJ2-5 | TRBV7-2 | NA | TGTGCCAGCAGCTTAGGAAGCGGGAGGGGAGGAGAGACCCAGTACTTC | CASSLGSGRGGETQYF
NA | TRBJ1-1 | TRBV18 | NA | TGTGCCAGCTCACCGACGGACACCTCAAGGTCCACTGAAGCTTTCTTT | CASSPTDTSRSTEAFF
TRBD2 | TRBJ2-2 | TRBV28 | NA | TGTGCCAGCAGTTCATTTTGGGGACTAGCGGGAGCCGGCGGGGAGCTGTTTTTT | CASSSFWGLAGAGGELFF
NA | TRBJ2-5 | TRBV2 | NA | TGTGCCAGCAGGCTAGGGACCATACAGGGAGAGACCCAGTACTTC | CASRLGTIQGETQYF
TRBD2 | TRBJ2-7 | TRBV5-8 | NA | TGTGCCAGCAGCCCGGGACTAGCGGTTGTATACGAGCAGTACTTC | CASSPGLAVVYEQYF
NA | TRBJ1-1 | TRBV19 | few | TGTGCCAGTAGTAATTCGAGGGGGGAAGCTTTCTTT | CASSNSRGEAFF
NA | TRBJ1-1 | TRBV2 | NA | TGTGCCAGCAGTGAAGCGAGTGGAGGCACTGAAGCTTTCTTT | CASSEASGGTEAFF
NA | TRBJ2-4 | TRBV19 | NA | TGTGCCAGTAGTCAGGGCAGGGAAAACATTCAGTACTTC | CASSQGRENIQYF
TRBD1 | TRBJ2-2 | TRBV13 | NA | TGTGCCAGCAGCTCCTCGGACAGGGGGCGGACCGGGGAGCTGTTTTTT | CASSSSDRGRTGELFF
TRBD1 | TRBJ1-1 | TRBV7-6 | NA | TGTGCCAGCAGCTTAGTATCTGGACAGGGATATACTGAAGCTTTCTTT | CASSLVSGQGYTEAFF
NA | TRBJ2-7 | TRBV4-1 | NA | TGCGCCAGCAGCCTGAAGGACACCTCCTACGAGCAGTACTTC | CASSLKDTSYEQYF